This T cell receptor beta chain was recorded in a study of blood T cell repertoires in COVID-19. V gave up 6 bases and J gave up 3 bases; unmatched junction bases: 7. The V gene's germline CDR1 is MNHEY and CDR2 SMNVEV (reference sequence). This CDR3 comprises 15 residues. Seattle cases were enrolled at active infection and followed longitudinally. Original handling: Amplification with reference gene primers provided the estimates of nucleated cell counts. Clones were read by immunoSEQ multiplex PCR, and TCRdb kept only the in-frame ones, dropping some. For V, J and clone size, that table is used; D and trimming come from the DNA. The sample has approximately 170,000 clones, roughly 80% seen once.

The receptor was derived from a woman in her seventies with COVID-19, enrolled during active disease. The chain carries TRBV27 and TRBJ2-3; TRBD2 matches at 9 bases. The sequenced material came from peripheral blood. Here the CDR3 reads CASSLAGELTDTQYF. CDR3 bases: TGTGCCAGCAGCTTAGCGGGAGAGTTAACAGATACGCAGTATTTT.